This TCR beta chain originates from a study of CD8 T cells in ankylosing spondylitis. Regarding the study as a whole: Blood of patients with ankylosing spondylitis appeared to be characterized by a TCR beta motif of several highly homologous variants.

This clonotype was detected a few times. The antigen remains undetermined. Germline CDR1 ENHRY, CDR2 SYGVKD. Trimming pared 7 bases from V and 1 base from J, leaving 17 bases between. This CDR3 has 16 residues. TCRdb fed the 5' RACE reads into MiXCR, producing one record per CDR3 protein. The repertoire holds roughly 670,000 distinct CDR3 sequences, with 15% to 20% as singletons. Sample: blood, either unsorted or a sorted T cell fraction (not recorded which). This TCR was sampled from a male donor with ankylosing spondylitis. This sequence joins TRBV10-3 and TRBJ1-5, with a tentative D call TRBD1 (5 bases). CDR3 sequence: CAINSGGEVSNQPQHF. The CDR3 DNA follows: TGTGCCATCAATTCTGGGGGGGAGGTGAGCAATCAGCCCCAGCATTTT.